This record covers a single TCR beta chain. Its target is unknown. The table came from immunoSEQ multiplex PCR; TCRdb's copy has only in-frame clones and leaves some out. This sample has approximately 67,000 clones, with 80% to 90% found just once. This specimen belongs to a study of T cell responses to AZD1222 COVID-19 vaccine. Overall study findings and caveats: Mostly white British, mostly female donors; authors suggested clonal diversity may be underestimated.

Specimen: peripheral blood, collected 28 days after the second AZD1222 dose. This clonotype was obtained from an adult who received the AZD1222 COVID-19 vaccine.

CDR3 sequence: CASSKGIEYEQYF. The CDR3 DNA sequence: TGCGCCAGCAGTAAGGGAATCGAGTACGAGCAGTACTTC. The genes are TRBV5-1 and TRBJ2-7; no clear D gene. V dropped 5 bases and J dropped 4 bases, with 13 bases sitting between them. Per germline, CDR1 SGHRS and CDR2 YFSETQ. This CDR3 has 13 amino acids. The full variable domain, in which reference TRBV5-1 and TRBJ2-7 provide the parts outside the CDR3, is KAGVTQTPRYLIKTRGQQVTLSCSPISGHRSVSWYQQTPGQGLQFLFEYFSETQRNKGNFPGRFSGRQFSNSRSEMNVSTLELGDSALYLCASSKGIEYEQYFGPGTRLTVT.